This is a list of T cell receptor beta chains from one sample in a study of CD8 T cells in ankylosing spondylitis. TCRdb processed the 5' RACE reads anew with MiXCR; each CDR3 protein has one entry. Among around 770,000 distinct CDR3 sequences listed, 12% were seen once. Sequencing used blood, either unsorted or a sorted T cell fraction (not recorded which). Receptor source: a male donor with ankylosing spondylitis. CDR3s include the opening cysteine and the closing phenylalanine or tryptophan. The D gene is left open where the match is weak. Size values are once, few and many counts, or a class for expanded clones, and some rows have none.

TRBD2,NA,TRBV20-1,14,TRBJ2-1,TGCAGTGCTAGAGAGGCGGGAGGGCCTGGTGAGCAGTTCTTC,CSAREAGGPGEQFF
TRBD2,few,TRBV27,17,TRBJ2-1,TGTGCCAGCAGTTTTTCACGGCGGGAGGGGTATTACAATGAGCAGTTCTTC,CASSFSRREGYYNEQFF
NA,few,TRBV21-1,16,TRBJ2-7,TGTGCCAGCAGCCCGCGGGGGGCGACAGACGCCTACGAGCAGTACTTC,CASSPRGATDAYEQYF
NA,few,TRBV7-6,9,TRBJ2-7,TGTGCCAGCAGCTACGAGCAGTACTTC,CASSYEQYF
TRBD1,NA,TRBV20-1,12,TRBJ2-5,TGCAGTGCTAGTGAGGGGAACAGGGGGGAGTACTTC,CSASEGNRGEYF
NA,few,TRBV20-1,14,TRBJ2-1,TGCAGTGCTACCAAGGGGGGGGAGTACAATGAGCAGTTCTTC,CSATKGGEYNEQFF
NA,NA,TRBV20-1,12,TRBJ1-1,TGCAGTGCTCAGGGCTCGGGAACTGAAGCTTTCTTT,CSAQGSGTEAFF
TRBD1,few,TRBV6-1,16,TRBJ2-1,TGTGCCAGCAGTCTCGGATGGGACAGGGGAAAAAATGAGCAGTTCTTC,CASSLGWDRGKNEQFF
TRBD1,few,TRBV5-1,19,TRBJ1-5,TGCGCCAGCAGCTTAGCCCGGGACAGGGCTTCGGATAGCAATCAGCCCCAGCATTTT,CASSLARDRASDSNQPQHF
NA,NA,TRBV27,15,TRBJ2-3,TGTGCCAGCAGGTTAGGACTCCTTAGCACAGATACGCAGTATTTT,CASRLGLLSTDTQYF
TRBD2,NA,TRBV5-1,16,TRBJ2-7,TGCGCCAGCAGAGAAACTAGCGGGGCGAGCTCCTACGAGCAGTACTTC,CASRETSGASSYEQYF
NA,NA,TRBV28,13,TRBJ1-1,TGTGCCAGCGGGACGGAATTGAACACTGAAGCTTTCTTT,CASGTELNTEAFF
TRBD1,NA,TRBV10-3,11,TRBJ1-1,TGTGCCATCAGCGGGACAGGGAGGGCTTTCTTT,CAISGTGRAFF
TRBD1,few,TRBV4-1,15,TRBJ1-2,TGCGCCAGCAGCCAGCCCGACAGGGTGAACTATGGCTACACCTTC,CASSQPDRVNYGYTF
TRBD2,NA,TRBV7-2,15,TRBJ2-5,TGTGCCAGCAGCTTAGGCCTAGCGGGAGGGCCGGGTCAGTACTTC,CASSLGLAGGPGQYF
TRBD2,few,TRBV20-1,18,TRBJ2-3,TGCAGTGCTACATTTCCAGGGGTTTCTAGCGGGAGCACAGATACGCAGTATTTT,CSATFPGVSSGSTDTQYF
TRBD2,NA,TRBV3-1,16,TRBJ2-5,TGTGCCAGCAGCCTTAGACTAGCGGGGGCCCAAGAGACCCAGTACTTC,CASSLRLAGAQETQYF
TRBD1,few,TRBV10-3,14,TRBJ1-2,TGTGCCATCAGTGACGGCCAGGGGGCTGGAGGCTACACCTTC,CAISDGQGAGGYTF
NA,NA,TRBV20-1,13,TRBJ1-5,TGCAGTGCTAGGGCGGCAGGCCTTGAGTCCCAGCATTTT,CSARAAGLESQHF
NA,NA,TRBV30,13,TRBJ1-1,TGTGCCTGGAGTAGTACAGAGAACACTGAAGCTTTCTTT,CAWSSTENTEAFF
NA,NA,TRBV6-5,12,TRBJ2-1,TGTGCCAGCAGTCAACTAACCGGGACACCGTTCTTC,CASSQLTGTPFF
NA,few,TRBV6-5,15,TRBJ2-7,TGTGCCAGCAGTTACTCAGCGCGCAGGAGATACGAGCAGTACTTC,CASSYSARRRYEQYF
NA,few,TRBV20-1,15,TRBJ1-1,TGCAGTGCTAGAGATCGCGGGTTTCTGAACACTGAAGCTTTCTTT,CSARDRGFLNTEAFF
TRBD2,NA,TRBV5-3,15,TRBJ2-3,TGTGCCAGAAGCTTGCCTAGCGGTAGCACAGATACGCAGTATTTT,CARSLPSGSTDTQYF
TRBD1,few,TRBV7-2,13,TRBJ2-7,TGTGCCAGCAGCGGGACAGGGGGGGACGAGCAGTACTTC,CASSGTGGDEQYF
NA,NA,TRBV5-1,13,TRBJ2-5,TGCGCCAGCAGTAACACAAACCAAGAGACCCAGTACTTC,CASSNTNQETQYF
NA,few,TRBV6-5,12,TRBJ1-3,TGTGCCAGCAGCACGACGGGAAACACCATATATTTT,CASSTTGNTIYF
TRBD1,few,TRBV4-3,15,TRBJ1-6,TGCGCCAGCAGCCAAACGGACAGGGATCATTCACCCCTCCACTTT,CASSQTDRDHSPLHF
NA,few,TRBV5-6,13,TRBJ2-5,TGTGCCAGCAGCTTGTGGGAGCAAGAGACCCAGTACTTC,CASSLWEQETQYF
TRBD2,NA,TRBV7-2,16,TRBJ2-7,TGTGCCAGCAGCTTAGTGTCTAGCGGGGGTCCCTACGAGCAGTACTTC,CASSLVSSGGPYEQYF
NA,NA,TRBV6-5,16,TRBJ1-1,TGTGCCAGCAGTTACGACAGCTACCCGGTTTCGGCTGAAGCTTTCTTT,CASSYDSYPVSAEAFF
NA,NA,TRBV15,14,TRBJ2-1,TGTGCCACCAGCAGAGGACCATGGGGCTCTGAGCAGTTCTTC,CATSRGPWGSEQFF
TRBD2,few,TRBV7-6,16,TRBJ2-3,TGTGCCAGCAGCCTACTAGCGCCCACTAGCACAGATACGCAGTATTTT,CASSLLAPTSTDTQYF
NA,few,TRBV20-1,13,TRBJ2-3,TGCAGTGCCGGCCGACAGCGCACAGATACGCAGTATTTT,CSAGRQRTDTQYF
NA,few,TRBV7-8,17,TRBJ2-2,TGTGCCAGCATTCCCGGTCGGGCGGGGTTGAACACCGGGGAGCTGTTTTTT,CASIPGRAGLNTGELFF
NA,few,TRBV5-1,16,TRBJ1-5,TGCGCCAGCAGCTCATGGGCGGGGGATAGCAATCAGCCCCAGCATTTT,CASSSWAGDSNQPQHF
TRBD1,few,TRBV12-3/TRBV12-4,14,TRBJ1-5,TGTGCCAGCAGTTTGCGAGGGGGCAAGCAGCCCCAGCATTTT,CASSLRGGKQPQHF
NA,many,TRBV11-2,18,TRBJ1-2,TGTGCCAGCAGCTTACACTCCTATTTCACAGTCTCTAACTATGGCTACACCTTC,CASSLHSYFTVSNYGYTF
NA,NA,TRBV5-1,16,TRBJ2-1,TGCGCCAGCAGCCCGCTACTAGCAACGGGATATAATGAGCAGTTCTTC,CASSPLLATGYNEQFF
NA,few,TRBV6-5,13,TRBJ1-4,TGTGCCAGCAGTTACCAACCTAATGAAAAACTGTTTTTT,CASSYQPNEKLFF